The clone carrying this T cell receptor (beta chain) has a single count. This sample was taken from a study of blood T cell repertoires in COVID-19. Study-level information: Samples of COVID-19 (acute and convalescent) were obtained from the United States, Italy and Spain. T cells, B-cell-depleted T cells, or PBMCs supplied cDNA or gDNA.

CDR1 and CDR2 (germline): SGHNT, YYREEE (reference sequence). Trimming stripped 2 bases from V and 2 bases from J, with 14 bases between. The length of the CDR3 is 16 residues. Per the authors' pipeline: Scientists estimated how many nucleated cells there were by amplifying reference gene primers. The assay was immunoSEQ multiplex PCR, and TCRdb's table has in-frame clones only and misses some. V, J and clone size reflect that table, while D and trimming were determined from the DNA. Of a few hundred thousand clones listed, over 70% are singletons. Source material: peripheral blood. This chain connects TRBV5-4 to TRBJ2-4, with D possibly being TRBD2 (6 bases). This receptor was identified in a man aged 45 to 65 with active or convalescent COVID-19. The CDR3 sequence is CASSLGGEITKNIQYF. Written as DNA, the CDR3 is TGTGCCAGCAGCTTAGGAGGGGAGATTACCAAAAACATTCAGTACTTC.